A selection of T cell receptor beta chains follows, all from one sample in a study of blood T cell repertoires in COVID-19. Produced via immunoSEQ multiplex PCR; TCRdb's table is partial and in-frame only. The sample includes approximately 350,000 clones, roughly 86% of them seen just once. Sequencing was performed on peripheral blood. The receptor source for this set is a woman between 70 and 85 years old with COVID-19, enrolled during active disease. The CDR3 runs from the conserved cysteine through the conserved F or W. Fields, in order: CDR3 length, clone size, J gene, D gene, V gene, CDR3 protein, CDR3 DNA. The D gene is left open where the match is weak. Expanded clones are given a class, and other clones once, few, many or no size at all.

length: 14; size: NA; J: TRBJ1-2; D: NA; V: TRBV6-1; CDR3: CASSERRGMNGYTF; DNA: TGTGCCAGCAGTGAAAGGCGGGGTATGAATGGCTACACCTTC
length: 16; size: NA; J: TRBJ1-2; D: NA; V: TRBV7-9; CDR3: CASSLTGSVTNYGYTF; DNA: TGTGCCAGCAGCCTCACCGGGAGCGTCACTAACTATGGCTACACCTTC
length: 19; size: NA; J: TRBJ2-3; D: TRBD2; V: TRBV4-3; CDR3: CASSRGFSASGGPTDTQYF; DNA: TGCGCCAGCAGCCGTGGCTTCTCGGCTAGCGGGGGGCCGACAGATACGCAGTATTTT
length: 14; size: NA; J: TRBJ2-3; D: TRBD2; V: TRBV7-2; CDR3: CASSLASGGDTQYF; DNA: TGTGCCAGCAGCTTAGCTAGCGGGGGAGATACGCAGTATTTT
length: 14; size: NA; J: TRBJ2-7; D: TRBD1; V: TRBV12-5; CDR3: CASGFGQGAHEQYF; DNA: TGTGCTAGTGGTTTCGGGCAGGGGGCCCACGAGCAGTACTTC
length: 17; size: NA; J: TRBJ2-3; D: TRBD2; V: TRBV13; CDR3: CASSLATTSGSTDTQYF; DNA: TGTGCCAGCAGCTTAGCCACAACTAGCGGGTCCACAGATACGCAGTATTTT
length: 14; size: NA; J: TRBJ1-2; D: NA; V: TRBV3-1/TRBV3-2; CDR3: CASSQAGEVSGYTF; DNA: TGTGCCAGCAGCCAAGCTGGGGAGGTGAGTGGCTACACCTTC
length: 15; size: once; J: TRBJ2-3; D: NA; V: TRBV5-1; CDR3: CASSLGGSFTDTQYF; DNA: TGCGCCAGCAGCTTGGGGGGCAGTTTTACAGATACGCAGTATTTT
length: 17; size: few; J: TRBJ1-1; D: NA; V: TRBV14; CDR3: CASSQVQVQFVITEAFF; DNA: TGTGCCAGCAGCCAAGTCCAAGTGCAGTTCGTGATCACTGAAGCTTTCTTT
length: 16; size: NA; J: TRBJ2-6; D: NA; V: TRBV5-1; CDR3: CASSLPSGAGANVLTF; DNA: TGCGCCAGCAGCTTGCCCTCAGGGGCCGGGGCCAACGTCCTGACTTTC
length: 17; size: NA; J: TRBJ2-5; D: TRBD2; V: TRBV4-2; CDR3: CASSQDSSGGAQETQYF; DNA: TGTGCCAGCAGCCAAGATAGTAGCGGGGGGGCCCAAGAGACCCAGTACTTC
length: 16; size: NA; J: TRBJ2-3; D: TRBD2; V: TRBV12-5; CDR3: CASGFKAGRGTDTQYF; DNA: TGTGCTAGTGGTTTTAAAGCAGGGAGGGGCACAGATACGCAGTATTTT
length: 20; size: NA; J: TRBJ1-3; D: NA; V: TRBV4-2; CDR3: CASSQDEVGGGRVSGNTIYF; DNA: TGTGCCAGCAGCCAAGATGAGGTTGGTGGAGGACGAGTCTCTGGAAACACCATATATTTT
length: 14; size: NA; J: TRBJ1-6; D: TRBD1; V: TRBV27; CDR3: CASQTGEYNSPLHF; DNA: TGTGCCAGCCAGACAGGGGAATATAATTCACCCCTCCACTTT
length: 14; size: NA; J: TRBJ1-5; D: TRBD1; V: TRBV2; CDR3: CASRLGTGNQPQHF; DNA: TGTGCCAGCAGATTGGGGACAGGGAATCAGCCCCAGCATTTT
length: 13; size: NA; J: TRBJ1-2; D: TRBD1; V: TRBV18; CDR3: CASSPGQNYGYTF; DNA: TGTGCCAGCTCACCGGGACAGAACTATGGCTACACCTTC
length: 15; size: NA; J: TRBJ1-1; D: NA; V: TRBV5-1; CDR3: CASSLVTGGGTEAFF; DNA: TGCGCCAGCAGCTTGGTAACGGGAGGAGGAACTGAAGCTTTCTTT
length: 13; size: NA; J: TRBJ1-2; D: TRBD1; V: TRBV6-5; CDR3: CASSHRGNYGYTF; DNA: TGTGCCAGCAGTCACAGGGGGAACTATGGCTACACCTTC
length: 13; size: few; J: TRBJ1-2; D: NA; V: TRBV2; CDR3: CASSDQGVGGYTF; DNA: TGTGCCAGCAGTGATCAAGGGGTGGGCGGCTACACCTTC
length: 15; size: NA; J: TRBJ1-2; D: NA; V: TRBV4-3; CDR3: CASSQDQQNHYGYTF; DNA: TGCGCCAGCAGCCAAGATCAACAGAACCACTATGGCTACACCTTC
length: 15; size: NA; J: TRBJ1-2; D: NA; V: TRBV27; CDR3: CASNSNERKENGYTF; DNA: TGTGCCAGCAACTCAAATGAACGTAAGGAGAATGGCTACACCTTC
length: 15; size: NA; J: TRBJ1-3; D: NA; V: TRBV6-6; CDR3: CASSPAEGMGNTIYF; DNA: TGTGCCAGCAGTCCCGCCGAGGGTATGGGAAACACCATATATTTT
length: 14; size: NA; J: TRBJ2-7; D: NA; V: TRBV18; CDR3: CASSPPTRGGEQYF; DNA: TGTGCCAGCTCACCACCAACAAGAGGTGGCGAGCAGTACTTC
length: 15; size: NA; J: TRBJ2-1; D: TRBD1; V: TRBV25-1; CDR3: CASRTGGIKDNEQFF; DNA: TGTGCCAGCAGAACAGGGGGCATTAAGGACAATGAGCAGTTCTTC
length: 13; size: NA; J: TRBJ1-1; D: NA; V: TRBV6-2/TRBV6-3; CDR3: CASSYATTAEAFF; DNA: TGTGCCAGCAGTTACGCGACAACCGCTGAAGCTTTCTTT
length: 15; size: few; J: TRBJ1-1; D: TRBD1; V: TRBV10-1; CDR3: CASSPKSPGTGTAFF; DNA: TGCGCCAGCAGTCCAAAAAGTCCCGGGACAGGGACTGCTTTCTTT
length: 14; size: NA; J: TRBJ2-1; D: NA; V: TRBV5-8; CDR3: CASSFGGSYNEQFF; DNA: TGTGCCAGCAGCTTCGGAGGTTCCTACAATGAGCAGTTCTTC
length: 17; size: NA; J: TRBJ2-2; D: NA; V: TRBV9; CDR3: CASSNRKGAETTGELFF; DNA: TGTGCCAGCAGCAACCGTAAAGGGGCAGAAACCACCGGGGAGCTGTTTTTT
length: 14; size: few; J: TRBJ1-1; D: NA; V: TRBV3-1/TRBV3-2; CDR3: CASSQAPGDTEAFF; DNA: TGTGCCAGCAGCCAAGCCCCAGGGGACACTGAAGCTTTCTTT
length: 14; size: NA; J: TRBJ1-4; D: NA; V: TRBV10-3; CDR3: CAISAELANEKLFF; DNA: TGTGCCATCAGTGCCGAGCTTGCTAATGAAAAACTGTTTTTT
length: 15; size: NA; J: TRBJ2-2; D: TRBD1; V: TRBV7-6; CDR3: CASSSTGGGTGELFF; DNA: TGTGCCAGCAGCTCGACAGGGGGCGGCACCGGGGAGCTGTTTTTT
length: 15; size: NA; J: TRBJ2-3; D: NA; V: TRBV5-1; CDR3: CASSSTISSTDTQYF; DNA: TGCGCCAGCAGCTCGACTATTTCTAGCACAGATACGCAGTATTTT
length: 14; size: NA; J: TRBJ1-6; D: TRBD1; V: TRBV6-5; CDR3: CASGPGQKNSPLHF; DNA: TGTGCCAGCGGGCCGGGACAGAAGAATTCACCCCTCCACTTT
length: 16; size: NA; J: TRBJ1-5; D: TRBD1; V: TRBV24-1; CDR3: CATSDPNTGDGQPQHF; DNA: TGTGCCACCAGTGATCCGAATACAGGGGATGGTCAGCCCCAGCATTTT
length: 13; size: NA; J: TRBJ1-6; D: NA; V: TRBV27; CDR3: CASSLYTGSPLHF; DNA: TGTGCCAGCAGTTTATACACGGGTTCACCCCTCCACTTT
length: 16; size: NA; J: TRBJ2-2; D: TRBD1; V: TRBV9; CDR3: CASTPPGGQYTGELFF; DNA: TGTGCCAGCACCCCCCCAGGGGGCCAATACACCGGGGAGCTGTTTTTT
length: 13; size: NA; J: TRBJ2-7; D: TRBD2; V: TRBV24-1; CDR3: CATSGLAGGKQYF; DNA: TGTGCCACCAGCGGACTAGCGGGGGGAAAGCAGTACTTC
length: 15; size: NA; J: TRBJ1-6; D: TRBD1; V: TRBV2; CDR3: CASSAGQGADSPLHF; DNA: TGTGCCAGCAGCGCAGGACAGGGGGCAGATTCACCCCTCCACTTT
length: 12; size: once; J: TRBJ1-4; D: NA; V: TRBV5-6; CDR3: CASSPYEGEPFF; DNA: TGTGCCAGCAGCCCCTACGAGGGGGAACCCTTTTTT
length: 15; size: NA; J: TRBJ2-7; D: TRBD1; V: TRBV6-5; CDR3: CASSSLGTGDNEQYF; DNA: TGTGCCAGCAGTTCGCTGGGGACAGGGGACAACGAGCAGTACTTC
length: 12; size: NA; J: TRBJ2-7; D: NA; V: TRBV6-5; CDR3: CASSLQLYEQYF; DNA: TGTGCCAGCAGTCTACAGCTCTACGAGCAGTACTTC
length: 15; size: few; J: TRBJ1-3; D: NA; V: TRBV19; CDR3: CASTRQFFSGNTIYF; DNA: TGTGCCAGTACTCGACAGTTTTTCTCTGGAAACACCATATATTTT
length: 15; size: NA; J: TRBJ1-2; D: TRBD1; V: TRBV5-8; CDR3: CASSLWGQGHYGYTF; DNA: TGTGCCAGCAGCTTGTGGGGACAGGGTCACTATGGCTACACCTTC
length: 17; size: NA; J: TRBJ2-3; D: NA; V: TRBV7-9; CDR3: CASSLGVAGTSTDTQYF; DNA: TGTGCCAGCAGCTTAGGAGTCGCGGGGACTAGCACAGATACGCAGTATTTT
length: 14; size: NA; J: TRBJ1-2; D: NA; V: TRBV19; CDR3: CASSNPLTKYGYTF; DNA: TGTGCCAGTAGTAATCCCTTGACTAAGTATGGCTACACCTTC
length: 15; size: NA; J: TRBJ1-5; D: NA; V: TRBV19; CDR3: CASNSWGDGNQPQHF; DNA: TGTGCCAGTAACTCGTGGGGGGACGGAAATCAGCCCCAGCATTTT